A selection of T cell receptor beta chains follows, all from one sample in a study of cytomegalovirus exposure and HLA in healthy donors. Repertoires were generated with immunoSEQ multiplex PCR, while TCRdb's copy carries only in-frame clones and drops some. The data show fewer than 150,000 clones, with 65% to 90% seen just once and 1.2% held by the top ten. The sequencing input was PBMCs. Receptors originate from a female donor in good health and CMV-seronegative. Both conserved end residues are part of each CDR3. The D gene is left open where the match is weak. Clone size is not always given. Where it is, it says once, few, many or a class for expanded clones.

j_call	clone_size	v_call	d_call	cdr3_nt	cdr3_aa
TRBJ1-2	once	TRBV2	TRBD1	TGTGCCAGCAGTATCTTCCAGGGGGAAGACTATGGCTACACCTTC	CASSIFQGEDYGYTF
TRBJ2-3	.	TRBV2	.	TGTGCCAGCAGTAATAAACGCCGGGGAGAAGAGGCCACAGATACGCAGTATTTT	CASSNKRRGEEATDTQYF
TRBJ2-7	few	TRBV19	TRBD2	TGTGCCAGTAGTATAGTCTCGGCTAGCGGCTACGAGCAGTACTTC	CASSIVSASGYEQYF
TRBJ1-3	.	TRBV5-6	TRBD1	TGTGCCAGCAGCTCCCCCTGGGACAGCCCTGGAAACACCATATATTTT	CASSSPWDSPGNTIYF
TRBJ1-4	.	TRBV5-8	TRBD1	TGTGCCAGCAGGCCGGGACAGGGGGCCGCTAATGAAAAACTGTTTTTT	CASRPGQGAANEKLFF
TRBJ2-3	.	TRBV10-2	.	TGCGCCAGCAGTGAGTCGGGCTTCACAGATACGCAGTATTTT	CASSESGFTDTQYF
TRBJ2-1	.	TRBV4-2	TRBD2	TGTGCCAGCAGCCGCGGCGCTAGCGGGAGTCTCCTCGGCTCCTACAATGAGCAGTTCTTC	CASSRGASGSLLGSYNEQFF
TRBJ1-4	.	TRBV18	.	TGTGCCAGCTCACCACCTTCAGGGCTAGATCCCACTAATGAAAAACTGTTTTTT	CASSPPSGLDPTNEKLFF
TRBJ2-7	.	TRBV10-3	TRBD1	TGTGCCATCAGAACGGGACAGGGCTCCTACGAGCAGTACTTC	CAIRTGQGSYEQYF
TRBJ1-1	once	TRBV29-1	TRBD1	TGCAGCGTTCGACAGGGGTTGAACACTGAAGCTTTCTTT	CSVRQGLNTEAFF
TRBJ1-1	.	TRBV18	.	TGTGCCAGCTCACCACGGACGGGAACGTCGAACACTGAAGCTTTCTTT	CASSPRTGTSNTEAFF
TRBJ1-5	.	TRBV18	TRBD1	TGTGCCAGCTCACCGGGACAGGGGCCCCAACAGCCCCAGCATTTT	CASSPGQGPQQPQHF
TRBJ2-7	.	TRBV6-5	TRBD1	TGTGCCAGCTCGGGGGACAGGGGCCTTGACGAGCAGTACTTC	CASSGDRGLDEQYF
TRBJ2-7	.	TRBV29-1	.	TGCAGCGTTGAATTTCCAGAAACAGGGAAGGGCCGTCGCGAGCAGTACTTC	CSVEFPETGKGRREQYF
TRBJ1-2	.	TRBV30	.	TGTGCCTGGAGCAGGGCCACTGGCTACACCTTC	CAWSRATGYTF
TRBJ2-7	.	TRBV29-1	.	TGCAGCGTTATAATTATCGGGGGAGCGTCCGCCGAGCAGTACTTC	CSVIIIGGASAEQYF
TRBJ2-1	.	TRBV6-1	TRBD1	TGTGCCAGCAGCGATGGGACAGGGGGCGGGAATGAGCAGTTCTTC	CASSDGTGGGNEQFF
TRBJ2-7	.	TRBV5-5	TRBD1	TGTGCCAGCAGCTTGATCCCGGGACAGGGGGCCGCCTACGAGCAGTACTTC	CASSLIPGQGAAYEQYF
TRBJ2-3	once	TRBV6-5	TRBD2	TGTGCCAGCAGTTACTCGGGGGGGATTACCCTCGATACGCAGTATTTT	CASSYSGGITLDTQYF
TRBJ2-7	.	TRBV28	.	TGTGCCAGTTGCCACAGCGGCTCCTACGAGCAGTACTTC	CASCHSGSYEQYF
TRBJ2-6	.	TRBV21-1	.	TGTGCCAGCAGCAAAGAGTCGGCTGGAGGGGAGAAACGCTCTGGGGCCAACGTCCTGACTTTC	CASSKESAGGEKRSGANVLTF
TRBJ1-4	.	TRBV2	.	TGTGCCAGCAGTGAAGAGTTGGGAGACATAAATGAAAAACTGTTTTTT	CASSEELGDINEKLFF
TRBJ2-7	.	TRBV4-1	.	TGCGCCAGCAGCCAAGTTAACCTCCTCCAGGTCGAAGAGCAGTACTTC	CASSQVNLLQVEEQYF
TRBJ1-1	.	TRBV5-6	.	TGTGCCAGCAGCTTTTCCGGGGTGGTCACTGAAGCTTTCTTT	CASSFSGVVTEAFF
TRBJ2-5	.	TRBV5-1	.	TGCGCCAGCAGCTTGGGGGCAGGGATGGGAGAGACCCAGTACTTC	CASSLGAGMGETQYF
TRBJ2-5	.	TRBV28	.	TGTGCCAGCAGTTTACTGCGAGCTCAAGAGACCCAGTACTTC	CASSLLRAQETQYF
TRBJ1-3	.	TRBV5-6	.	TGTGCCAGCAGCACGGTCTCTGGAAACACCATATATTTT	CASSTVSGNTIYF
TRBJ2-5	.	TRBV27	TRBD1	TGTGCCAGCAGCAATGGGGCAGGGGGCACGAGAGAGACCCAGTACTTC	CASSNGAGGTRETQYF
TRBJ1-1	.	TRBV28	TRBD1	TGTGCCAGCAGTTCCCGGGACAGGCTGTGGACTGAAGCTTTCTTT	CASSSRDRLWTEAFF
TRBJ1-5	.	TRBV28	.	TGTGCCAGCAGCCCAGGGGCTGGGCGCAATCAGCCCCAGCATTTT	CASSPGAGRNQPQHF
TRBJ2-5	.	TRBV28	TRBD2	TGTGCCAGCAGCCTAGGGACTAGCGGGGCCGCGGAGACCCAGTACTTC	CASSLGTSGAAETQYF
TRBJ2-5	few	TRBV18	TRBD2	TGTGCCAGCTCACCATGGACTAGGGTAGAGACCCAGTACTTC	CASSPWTRVETQYF
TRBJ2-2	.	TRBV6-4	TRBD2	TGTGCCAGCAGAGCTAGCGGGAGTTCCACCGGGGAGCTGTTTTTT	CASRASGSSTGELFF
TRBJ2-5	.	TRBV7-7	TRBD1	TGTGCCAGCAGTCCAGGGGGCTCAGAGACCCAGTACTTC	CASSPGGSETQYF
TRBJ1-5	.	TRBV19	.	TGTGCCAGTAGTAACCCCACTCCAGGGTTCAGTCATCAGCCCCAGCATTTT	CASSNPTPGFSHQPQHF
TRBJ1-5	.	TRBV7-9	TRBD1	TGTGCCACCAACCCATATTCAGGGGGAAATCAGCCCCAGCATTTT	CATNPYSGGNQPQHF
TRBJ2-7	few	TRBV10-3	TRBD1	TGTGCCATCAGTCCGCCCGGGACAGGGCCCTACGAGCAGTACTTC	CAISPPGTGPYEQYF
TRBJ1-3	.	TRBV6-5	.	TGTGCCAGCAGTTACTCGAACTCCCGCTCTGGAAACACCATATATTTT	CASSYSNSRSGNTIYF
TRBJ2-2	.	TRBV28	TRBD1	TGTGCCAGCACCTCACAGGGGGCGACCACCGGGGAGCTGTTTTTT	CASTSQGATTGELFF
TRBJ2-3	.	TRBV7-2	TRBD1	TGTGCCAGCCGTCAGACAGGGAGCACAGATACGCAGTATTTT	CASRQTGSTDTQYF